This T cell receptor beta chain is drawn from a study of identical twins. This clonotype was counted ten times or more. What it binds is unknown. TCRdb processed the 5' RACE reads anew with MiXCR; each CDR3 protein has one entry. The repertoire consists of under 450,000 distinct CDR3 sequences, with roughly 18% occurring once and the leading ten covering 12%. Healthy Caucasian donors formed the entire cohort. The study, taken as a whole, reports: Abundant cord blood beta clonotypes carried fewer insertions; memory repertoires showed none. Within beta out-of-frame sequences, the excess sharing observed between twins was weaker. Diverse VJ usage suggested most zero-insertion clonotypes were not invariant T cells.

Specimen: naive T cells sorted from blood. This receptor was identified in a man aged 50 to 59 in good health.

This CDR3 is CSAPLPGQTVETQYF. CDR3 coding DNA: TGCAGTGCTCCCCTCCCGGGGCAAACCGTAGAGACCCAGTACTTC. V usage is TRBV20-1 and J usage is TRBJ2-5; possibly TRBD1 or TRBD2 for D (5 bases each). Trimming shortened V by 5 bases and J by 4 bases, and 20 bases separated the two germline ends. CDR3 length equals 15 residues. The V gene's germline CDR1 is DFQATT and CDR2 SNEGSKA (reference sequence).